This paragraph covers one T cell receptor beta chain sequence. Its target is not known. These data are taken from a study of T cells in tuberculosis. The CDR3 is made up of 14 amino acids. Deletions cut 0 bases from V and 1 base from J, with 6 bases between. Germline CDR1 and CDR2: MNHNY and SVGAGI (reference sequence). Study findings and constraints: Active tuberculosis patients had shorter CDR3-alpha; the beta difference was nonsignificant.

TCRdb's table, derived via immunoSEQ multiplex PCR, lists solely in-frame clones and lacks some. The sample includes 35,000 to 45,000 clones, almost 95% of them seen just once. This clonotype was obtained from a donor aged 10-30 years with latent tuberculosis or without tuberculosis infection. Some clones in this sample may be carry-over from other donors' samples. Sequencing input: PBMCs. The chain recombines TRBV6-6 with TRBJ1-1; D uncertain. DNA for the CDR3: TGTGCCAGCAGTTACTCGGGCAGGAACACTGAAGCTTTCTTT. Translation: CASSYSGRNTEAFF.